This section outlines one TCR beta chain sequence together with its context. No antigen is known for it. Germline V gene data show CDR1 as SEHNR and CDR2 as FQNEAQ (reference sequence). The CDR3 is made up of 16 amino acids. V was trimmed by 3 bases and J by 1 base, leaving 14 bases between them. The entry originates in a study of OX40 agonist ivuxolimab in advanced cancers. The repertoire was sequenced with immunoSEQ multiplex PCR; TCRdb's copy has only in-frame clones and lacks some. The sample includes 25,000 to 35,000 clones, 86% of them seen just once. Whole-study results and caveats: Among T cells, CD8+ cells averaged more expanded clones than CD4+ cells.

Sequenced material: CD4+ or CD8+ T cells sorted from blood, taken in a trial of the OX40 agonist ivuxolimab. This clonotype was obtained from an adult with an advanced solid tumor such as melanoma, head and neck, liver or kidney cancer. This chain links TRBV7-9 with TRBJ2-3; unclear D gene. CDR3 in amino acids: CASSFGREWGTDTQYF. The CDR3 bases are TGTGCCAGCAGCTTTGGTCGAGAGTGGGGCACAGATACGCAGTATTTT.